This T cell receptor beta chain was documented in a study of OX40 agonist ivuxolimab in advanced cancers. In the study overall: Ivuxolimab, an antibody acting as an agonist of OX40 (CD134), was used to treat patients.

The ends were cut back, 3 bases at V and 0 bases at J, with 15 bases in the middle. Per germline, CDR1 MDHEN and CDR2 SYDVKM. The CDR3 has 17 residues. TCRdb's table, derived via immunoSEQ multiplex PCR, lists solely in-frame clones and lacks some. The table lists around 30,000 clones, nearly 90% of them singletons. The receptor comes from an adult with an advanced solid tumor such as melanoma, head and neck, liver or kidney cancer. The sequences come from CD4+ or CD8+ T cells sorted from blood, collected in a trial of the OX40 agonist ivuxolimab. The chain uses TRBV28 and TRBJ1-3; D call uncertain. The CDR3 protein is CASSFGSIGPSGNTIYF. The CDR3 DNA follows: TGTGCCAGCAGTTTTGGAAGCATTGGCCCCTCTGGAAACACCATATATTTT.